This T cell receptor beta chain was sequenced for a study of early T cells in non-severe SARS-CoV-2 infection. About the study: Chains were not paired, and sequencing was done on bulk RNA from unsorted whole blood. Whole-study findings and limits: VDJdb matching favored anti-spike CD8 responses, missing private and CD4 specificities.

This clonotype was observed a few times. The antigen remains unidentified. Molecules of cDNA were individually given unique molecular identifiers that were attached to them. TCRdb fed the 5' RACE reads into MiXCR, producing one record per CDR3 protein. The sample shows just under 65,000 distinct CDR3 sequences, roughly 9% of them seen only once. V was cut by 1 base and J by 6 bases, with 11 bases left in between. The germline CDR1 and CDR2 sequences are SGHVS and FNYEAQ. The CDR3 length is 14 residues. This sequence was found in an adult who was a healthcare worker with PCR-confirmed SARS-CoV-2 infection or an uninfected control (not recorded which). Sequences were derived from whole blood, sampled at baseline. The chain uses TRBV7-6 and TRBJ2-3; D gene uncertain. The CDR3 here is CASSLDETRDTQYF. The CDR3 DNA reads TGTGCCAGCAGCTTAGACGAAACTCGTGATACGCAGTATTTT. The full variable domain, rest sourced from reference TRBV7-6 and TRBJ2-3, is GAGVSQSPRYKVTKRGQDVALRCDPISGHVSLYWYRQALGQGPEFLTYFNYEAQQDKSGLPNDRFSAERPEGSISTLTIQRTEQRDSAMYRCASSLDETRDTQYFGPGTRLTVL.